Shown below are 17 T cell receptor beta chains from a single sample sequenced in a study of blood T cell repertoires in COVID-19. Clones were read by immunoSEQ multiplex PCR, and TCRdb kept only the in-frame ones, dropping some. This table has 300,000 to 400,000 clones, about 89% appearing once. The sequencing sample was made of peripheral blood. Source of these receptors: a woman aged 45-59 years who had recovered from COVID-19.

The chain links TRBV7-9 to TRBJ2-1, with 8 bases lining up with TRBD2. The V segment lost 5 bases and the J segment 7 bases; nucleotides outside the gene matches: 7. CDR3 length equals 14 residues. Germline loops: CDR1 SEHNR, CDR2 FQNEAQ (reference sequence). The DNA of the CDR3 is TGTGCCAGCAGCCAAGCGGGAGACCGGAATGAGCAGTTCTTC. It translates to CASSQAGDRNEQFF.

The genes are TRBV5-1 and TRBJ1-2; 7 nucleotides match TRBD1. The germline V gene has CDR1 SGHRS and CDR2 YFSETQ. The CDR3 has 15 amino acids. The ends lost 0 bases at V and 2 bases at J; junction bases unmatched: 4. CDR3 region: CASSLDRDRNYGYTF. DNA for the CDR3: TGCGCCAGCAGCTTGGATAGGGACAGAAACTATGGCTACACCTTC.

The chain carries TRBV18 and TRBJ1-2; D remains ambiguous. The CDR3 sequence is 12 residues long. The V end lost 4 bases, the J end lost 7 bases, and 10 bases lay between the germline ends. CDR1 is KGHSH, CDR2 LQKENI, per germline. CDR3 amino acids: CASSQPQSGYTF. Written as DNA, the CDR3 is TGTGCCAGCTCACAACCACAGTCTGGCTACACCTTC.

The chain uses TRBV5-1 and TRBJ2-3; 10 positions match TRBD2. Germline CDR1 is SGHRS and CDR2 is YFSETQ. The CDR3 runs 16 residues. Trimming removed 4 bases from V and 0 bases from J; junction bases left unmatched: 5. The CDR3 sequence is CASSVGTSDSTDTQYF. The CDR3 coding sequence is TGCGCCAGCAGCGTCGGGACTAGCGATAGCACAGATACGCAGTATTTT.

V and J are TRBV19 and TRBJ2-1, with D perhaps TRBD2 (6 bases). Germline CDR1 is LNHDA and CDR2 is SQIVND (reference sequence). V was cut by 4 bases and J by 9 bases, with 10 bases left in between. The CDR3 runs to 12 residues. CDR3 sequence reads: CASSRRGGEQFF. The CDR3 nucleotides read TGTGCCAGTAGTAGGCGGGGAGGTGAGCAGTTCTTC.

In nucleotides, the CDR3 is TGTGCCAGCAGCTTAGCAGGGGATTCGGTCCTCCACTTT. Its protein product is CASSLAGDSVLHF. The rearrangement uses TRBV7-2 and TRBJ1-6, with D maybe TRBD1 (5 bases). Germline V gives CDR1 SGHTA, CDR2 FQGNSA. The CDR3 contains 13 residues. Deletions cut 0 bases from V and 15 bases from J, with 12 bases between.

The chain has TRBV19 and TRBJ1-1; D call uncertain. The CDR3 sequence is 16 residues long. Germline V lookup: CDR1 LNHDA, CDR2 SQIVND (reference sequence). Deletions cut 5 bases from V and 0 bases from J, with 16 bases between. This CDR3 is CASSPLAAGMNTEAFF. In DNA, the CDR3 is TGTGCCAGTAGTCCCCTCGCCGCAGGAATGAACACTGAAGCTTTCTTT.

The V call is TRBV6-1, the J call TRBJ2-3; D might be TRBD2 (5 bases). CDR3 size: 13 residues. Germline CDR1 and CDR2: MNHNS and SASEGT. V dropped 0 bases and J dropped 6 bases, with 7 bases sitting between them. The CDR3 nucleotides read TGTGCCAGCAGTGAAGCGTCGGGGGATACGCAGTATTTT. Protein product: CASSEASGDTQYF.

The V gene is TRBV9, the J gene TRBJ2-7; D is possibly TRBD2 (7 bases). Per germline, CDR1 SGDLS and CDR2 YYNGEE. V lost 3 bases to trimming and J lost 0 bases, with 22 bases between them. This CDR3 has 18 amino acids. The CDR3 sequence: CASSAGMVGGGSSYEQYF. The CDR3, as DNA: TGTGCCAGCAGCGCAGGAATGGTCGGCGGGGGCAGCTCCTACGAGCAGTACTTC.

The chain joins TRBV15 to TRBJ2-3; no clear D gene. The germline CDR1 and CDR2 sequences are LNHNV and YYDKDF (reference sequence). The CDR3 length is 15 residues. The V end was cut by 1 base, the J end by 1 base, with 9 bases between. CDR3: CATSRGVAGTDTQYF. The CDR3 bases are TGTGCCACCAGCAGAGGGGTAGCCGGCACAGATACGCAGTATTTT.

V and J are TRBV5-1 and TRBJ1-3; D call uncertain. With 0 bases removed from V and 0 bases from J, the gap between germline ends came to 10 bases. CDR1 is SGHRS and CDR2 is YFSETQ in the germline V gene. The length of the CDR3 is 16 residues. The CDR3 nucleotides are TGCGCCAGCAGCTTGGGGTCAGGAAACTCTGGAAACACCATATATTTT. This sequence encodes CASSLGSGNSGNTIYF.

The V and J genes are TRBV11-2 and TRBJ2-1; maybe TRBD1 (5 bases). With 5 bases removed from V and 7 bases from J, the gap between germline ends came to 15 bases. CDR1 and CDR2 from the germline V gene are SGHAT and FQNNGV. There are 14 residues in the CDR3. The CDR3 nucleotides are TGTGCCAGCAGCCCCAACGCAGGGAATAATGAGCAGTTCTTC. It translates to CASSPNAGNNEQFF.

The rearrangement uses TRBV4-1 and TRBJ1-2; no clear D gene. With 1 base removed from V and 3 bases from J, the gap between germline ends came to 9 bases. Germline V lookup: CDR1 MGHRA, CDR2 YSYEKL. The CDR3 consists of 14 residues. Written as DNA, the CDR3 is TGCGCCAGCAGCCAAGCGGGGTCGGACTATGGCTACACCTTC. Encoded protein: CASSQAGSDYGYTF.

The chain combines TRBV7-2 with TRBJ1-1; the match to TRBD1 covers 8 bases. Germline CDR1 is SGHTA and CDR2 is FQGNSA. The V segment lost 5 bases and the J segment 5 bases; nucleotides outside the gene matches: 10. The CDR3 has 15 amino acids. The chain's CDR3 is CASSVRQGIRTEAFF. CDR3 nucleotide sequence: TGTGCCAGCAGCGTGCGACAGGGGATAAGGACTGAAGCTTTCTTT.

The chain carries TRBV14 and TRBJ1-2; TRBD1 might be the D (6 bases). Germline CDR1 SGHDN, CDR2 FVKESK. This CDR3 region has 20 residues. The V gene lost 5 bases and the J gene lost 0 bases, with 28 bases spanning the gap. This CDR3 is CASSSGGGGGKQLANYGYTF. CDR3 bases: TGTGCCAGCAGCTCAGGTGGGGGCGGAGGAAAACAACTAGCTAACTATGGCTACACCTTC.

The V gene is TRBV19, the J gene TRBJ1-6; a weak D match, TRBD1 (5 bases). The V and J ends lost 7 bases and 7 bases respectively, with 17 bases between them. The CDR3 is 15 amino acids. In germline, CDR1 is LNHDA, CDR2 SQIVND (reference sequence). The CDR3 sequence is CASTPSAQVNSPLHF. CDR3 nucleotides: TGTGCCAGTACCCCCTCGGCACAGGTGAATTCACCCCTCCACTTT.

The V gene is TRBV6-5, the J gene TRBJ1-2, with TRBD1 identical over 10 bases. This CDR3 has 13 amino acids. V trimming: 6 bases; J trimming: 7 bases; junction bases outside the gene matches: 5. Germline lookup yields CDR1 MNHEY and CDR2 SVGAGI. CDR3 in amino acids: CASSDRDRGGYTF. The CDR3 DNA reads TGTGCCAGCAGCGACCGGGACAGGGGTGGCTACACCTTC.